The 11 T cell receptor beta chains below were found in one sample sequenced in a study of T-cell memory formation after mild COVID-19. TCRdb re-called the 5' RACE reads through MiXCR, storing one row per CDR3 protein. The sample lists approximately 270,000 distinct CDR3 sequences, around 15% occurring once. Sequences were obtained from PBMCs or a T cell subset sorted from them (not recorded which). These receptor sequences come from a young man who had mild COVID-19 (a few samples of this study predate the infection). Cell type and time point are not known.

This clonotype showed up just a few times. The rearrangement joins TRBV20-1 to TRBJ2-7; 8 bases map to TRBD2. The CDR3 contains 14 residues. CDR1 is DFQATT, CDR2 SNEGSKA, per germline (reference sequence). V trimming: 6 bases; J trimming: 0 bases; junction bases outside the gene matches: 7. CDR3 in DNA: TGCAGTGCAGCGACTAGCGTCTCCTCCTACGAGCAGTACTTC. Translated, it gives CSAATSVSSYEQYF.

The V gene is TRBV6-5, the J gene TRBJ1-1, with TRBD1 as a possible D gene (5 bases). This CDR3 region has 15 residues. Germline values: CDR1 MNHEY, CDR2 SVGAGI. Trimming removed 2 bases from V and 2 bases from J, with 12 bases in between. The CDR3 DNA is TGTGCCAGCAGTTACGGGGCAGAACTAAACACTGAAGCTTTCTTT. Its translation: CASSYGAELNTEAFF.

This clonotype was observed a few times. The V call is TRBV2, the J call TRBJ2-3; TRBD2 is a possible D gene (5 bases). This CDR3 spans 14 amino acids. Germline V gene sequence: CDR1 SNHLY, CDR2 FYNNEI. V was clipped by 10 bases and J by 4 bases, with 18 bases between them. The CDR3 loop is CANDDWLGADTQYF. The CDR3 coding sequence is TGTGCCAACGACGACTGGCTCGGGGCAGATACGCAGTATTTT. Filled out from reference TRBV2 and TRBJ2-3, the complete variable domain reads EPEVTQTPSHQVTQMGQEVILRCVPISNHLYFYWYRQILGQKVEFLVSFYNNEISEKSEIFDDQFSVERPDGSNFTLKIRSTKLEDSAMYFCANDDWLGADTQYFGPGTRLTVL.

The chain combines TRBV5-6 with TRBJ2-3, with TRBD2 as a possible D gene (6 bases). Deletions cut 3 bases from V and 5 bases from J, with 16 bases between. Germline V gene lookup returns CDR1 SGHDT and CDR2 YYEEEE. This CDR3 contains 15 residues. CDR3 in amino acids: CASSSAGAGKDTQYF. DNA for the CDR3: TGTGCCAGCAGCTCGGCGGGCGCGGGGAAAGATACGCAGTATTTT.

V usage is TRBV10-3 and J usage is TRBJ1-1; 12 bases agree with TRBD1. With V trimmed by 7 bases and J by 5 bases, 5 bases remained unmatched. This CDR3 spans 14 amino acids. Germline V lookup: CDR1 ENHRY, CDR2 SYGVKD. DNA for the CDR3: TGTGCCATCACGAGGGACAGGGGGCCGACTGAAGCTTTCTTT. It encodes CAITRDRGPTEAFF.

CDR3 sequence (DNA): TGTGCCAGTACCCCCGGGGGACAGAACTATGGCTACACCTTC. It yields the protein CASTPGGQNYGYTF. The chain combines TRBV19 with TRBJ1-2; TRBD1 aligns across 7 bases. Germline CDR1 is LNHDA and CDR2 is SQIVND (reference sequence). The CDR3 consists of 14 residues. Trimming took 7 bases from V and 2 from J; bases not matched to a gene: 7.

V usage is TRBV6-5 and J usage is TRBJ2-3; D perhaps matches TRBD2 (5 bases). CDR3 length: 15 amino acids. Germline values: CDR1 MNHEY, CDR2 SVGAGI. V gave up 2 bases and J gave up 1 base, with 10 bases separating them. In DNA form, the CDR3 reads TGTGCCAGCAGTTACACCCGGGGTCGCACAGATACGCAGTATTTT. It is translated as CASSYTRGRTDTQYF.

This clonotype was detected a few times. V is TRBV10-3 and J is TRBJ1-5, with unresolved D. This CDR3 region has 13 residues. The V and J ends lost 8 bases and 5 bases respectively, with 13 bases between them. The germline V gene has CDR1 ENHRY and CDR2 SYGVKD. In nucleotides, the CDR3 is TGTGCCATCTCCCCTAGGGAGGATCAGCCCCAGCATTTT. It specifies CAISPREDQPQHF.

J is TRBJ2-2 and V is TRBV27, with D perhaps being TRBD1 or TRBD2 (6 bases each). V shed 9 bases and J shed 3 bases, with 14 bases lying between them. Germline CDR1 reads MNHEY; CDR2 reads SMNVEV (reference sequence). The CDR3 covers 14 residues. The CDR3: CASRWGAHTGELFF. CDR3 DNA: TGTGCCAGTAGGTGGGGGGCGCACACCGGGGAGCTGTTTTTT.

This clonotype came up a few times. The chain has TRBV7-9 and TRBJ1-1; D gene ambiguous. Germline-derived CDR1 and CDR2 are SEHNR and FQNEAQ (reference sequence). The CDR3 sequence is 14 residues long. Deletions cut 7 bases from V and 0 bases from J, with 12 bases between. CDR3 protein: CASTYIGMNTEAFF. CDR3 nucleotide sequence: TGTGCCAGCACCTACATAGGGATGAACACTGAAGCTTTCTTT.

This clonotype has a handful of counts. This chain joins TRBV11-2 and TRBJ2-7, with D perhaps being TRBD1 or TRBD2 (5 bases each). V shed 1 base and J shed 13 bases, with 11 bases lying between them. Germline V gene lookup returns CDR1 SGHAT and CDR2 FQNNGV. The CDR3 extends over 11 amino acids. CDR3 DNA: TGTGCCAGCAGCTTAGTTGCCGGGGCATACGTC. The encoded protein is CASSLVAGAYV.